This TCR beta chain was obtained from a study of blood T cells in healthy people across ages. Study-wide results and caveats: The study found TCR beta diversity correlated strongly with naive T cell percentage. Age advanced and TCR beta diversity per million T cells fell, roughly linearly.

Regarding this clonotype: Its specificity is not known.

This CDR3 region has 16 residues. Germline V lookup: CDR1 DFQATT, CDR2 SNEGSKA (reference sequence). The trim removed 6 bases at V and 2 bases at J, leaving 11 bases unmatched. The second PCR ran roughly 6 to 11 cycles with a sample-barcoded 5' primer and J-beta primers. From the 5' RACE reads, TCRdb called clonotypes with MiXCR, one entry per CDR3 protein. The data hold 1.5 million to 2 million distinct CDR3 sequences, with 40% to 55% observed a single time. The sample was blood. This rearrangement joins TRBV20-1 to TRBJ2-3, with 10 bases matching TRBD2. The source of this sequence is a woman aged 40-49 years in good health. CDR3 bases: TGCAGTGCCCCTCCTCCCCTAGCGGGGGTCACAGATACGCAGTATTTT. Encoded protein: CSAPPPLAGVTDTQYF.